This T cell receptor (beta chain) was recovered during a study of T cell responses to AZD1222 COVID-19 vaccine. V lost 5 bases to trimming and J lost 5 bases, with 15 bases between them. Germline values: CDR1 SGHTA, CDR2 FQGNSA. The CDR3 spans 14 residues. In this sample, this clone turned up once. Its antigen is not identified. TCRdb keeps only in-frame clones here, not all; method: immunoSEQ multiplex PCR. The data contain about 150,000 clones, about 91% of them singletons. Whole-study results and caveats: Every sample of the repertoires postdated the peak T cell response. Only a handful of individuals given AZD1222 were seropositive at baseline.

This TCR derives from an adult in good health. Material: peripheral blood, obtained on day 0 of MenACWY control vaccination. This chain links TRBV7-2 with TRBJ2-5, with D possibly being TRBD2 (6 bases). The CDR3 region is CASSPAGSRETQYF. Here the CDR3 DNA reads TGTGCCAGCAGCCCCGCCGGGAGTCGGGAGACCCAGTACTTC.